The 21 T cell receptor beta chains presented below share a single source sample, sequenced in a study of cytomegalovirus exposure and HLA in healthy donors. Both 60 Vbeta primers and 13 Jbeta primers went into the PCR. TCRdb's table, derived via immunoSEQ multiplex PCR, lists solely in-frame clones and lacks some. The data contain 40,000 or so clones, roughly 74% of them seen just once; the ten biggest clones take up about 6%. Sequenced: PBMCs. These receptors were collected from a man aged 25 to 40 in good health and CMV-seronegative.

This clone was picked up a small number of times. This chain uses TRBV19 with TRBJ1-1; D is unresolved. V dropped 10 bases and J dropped 0 bases, with 6 bases sitting between them. The CDR3 has 11 amino acids. CDR1 and CDR2 from the germline V gene are LNHDA and SQIVND (reference sequence). The CDR3: CATNLNTEAFF. As DNA, the CDR3 is TGTGCCACAAATTTGAACACTGAAGCTTTCTTT.

The rearrangement links TRBV28 to TRBJ2-5; 9 bases fit TRBD2. The CDR3 is 13 residues long. Germline lookup yields CDR1 MDHEN and CDR2 SYDVKM. The trim removed 6 bases at V and 5 bases at J, leaving 4 bases unmatched. CDR3 sequence reads: CASRSTSGETQYF. The CDR3, as DNA: TGTGCCAGCAGATCGACTAGCGGCGAGACCCAGTACTTC.

This clone was detected only a few times. This chain joins TRBV4-2 and TRBJ2-5, with 11 positions matching TRBD2. The CDR3 loop spans 16 amino acids. Trimming at V came to 0 bases and at J to 5 bases, leaving 5 bases not matched to a gene. The germline V gene has CDR1 LGHNA and CDR2 YNFKEQ. The CDR3 region has the DNA TGTGCCAGCAGCCAAGAGGGTAGCGGGGGGGTCGAGACCCAGTACTTC. The encoded protein is CASSQEGSGGVETQYF.

This chain connects TRBV7-9 to TRBJ1-1, with 7 bases aligning to TRBD1. The CDR3 extends over 13 amino acids. The V segment lost 7 bases and the J segment 2 bases; nucleotides outside the gene matches: 4. Germline V gene data show CDR1 as SEHNR and CDR2 as FQNEAQ (reference sequence). The CDR3 DNA is TGTGCCAGCATCGCAGGGGGTAACACTGAAGCTTTCTTT. Translated, it gives CASIAGGNTEAFF.

This sequence joins TRBV5-1 and TRBJ2-3, with 10 nucleotides matching TRBD2. Germline V CDR1 and CDR2: SGHRS, YFSETQ. After removal of 0 bases from V and 3 bases from J, the junction contained 10 bases not matched to a gene. There are 18 residues in the CDR3. The CDR3 sequence: CASSLGLAGASLTDTQYF. As DNA, the CDR3 is TGCGCCAGCAGCTTGGGTCTAGCGGGAGCGTCATTAACAGATACGCAGTATTTT.

The chain recombines TRBV19 with TRBJ1-5; D perhaps matches TRBD1 (5 bases). Between the trimmed V and J ends, which lost 3 bases and 6 bases, there was a span of 12 bases. CDR3 length: 14 residues. Germline values: CDR1 LNHDA, CDR2 SQIVND (reference sequence). In DNA, the CDR3 is TGTGCCAGTAGTATTATGACAGCCCTTCAGCCCCAGCATTTT. It codes for CASSIMTALQPQHF.

The sample holds a few counts of this clone. The chain has TRBV6-5 and TRBJ2-3; 8 bases fit TRBD1. The CDR3 runs to 15 residues. The germline V gene encodes CDR1 MNHEY and CDR2 SVGAGI. With 2 bases clipped from V and 6 bases from J, the junction kept 7 bases outside the gene matches. The chain's CDR3 is CASSYGTGGADTQYF. The DNA of the CDR3 is TGTGCCAGCAGTTACGGGACAGGTGGAGCCGATACGCAGTATTTT.

This rearrangement joins TRBV29-1 to TRBJ2-3; no clear D gene. CDR3 size: 11 residues. Germline CDR1 and CDR2: SQVTM and ANQGSEA. Trimming pared 8 bases from V and 2 bases from J, leaving 8 bases between. The CDR3 loop reads CSTYYTDTQYF. The CDR3 coding sequence is TGCAGCACTTACTACACAGATACGCAGTATTTT.

The genes are TRBV5-6 and TRBJ1-3; D unclear. Germline V gene data show CDR1 as SGHDT and CDR2 as YYEEEE. The CDR3 is 13 amino acids. V gave up 1 base and J gave up 2 bases, with 4 bases separating them. Here the CDR3 DNA reads TGTGCCAGCAGCTTGTACACTGGAAACACCATATATTTT. Translating it yields CASSLYTGNTIYF.

This clone was seen more than once but under ten times. This chain joins TRBV5-8 and TRBJ2-2; the D gene is possibly TRBD2 (6 bases). This CDR3 is 14 amino acids long. In germline, CDR1 is SGHTS, CDR2 YDEGEE. V lost 5 bases and J 5 bases, leaving 13 bases between the germline ends. CDR3 loop: CASRPRTTTGELFF. The CDR3 DNA is TGTGCCAGCAGACCCCGGACTACGACCGGGGAGCTGTTTTTT.

The chain uses TRBV30 and TRBJ1-1; D may be TRBD1 (6 bases). The CDR3 has 11 amino acids. Germline CDR1 and CDR2: GTSNPN and SVGIG (reference sequence). Trimming pared 4 bases from V and 6 bases from J, leaving 9 bases between. CDR3 loop: CAWTGAAEAFF. CDR3 bases: TGTGCCTGGACAGGGGCCGCTGAAGCTTTCTTT.

The chain is built from TRBV19 and TRBJ1-3; 7 nucleotides align to TRBD1. V shed 4 bases, J shed 8 bases, and the junction held 14 bases outside the gene matches. Per the germline V gene, CDR1 is LNHDA and CDR2 is SQIVND (reference sequence). The CDR3 has 16 amino acids. The DNA for the CDR3 is TGTGCCAGTAGTAGGGACCGGGACAGCTCTTACGACACCATATATTTT. It codes for CASSRDRDSSYDTIYF. Full variable domain (outside the CDR3, taken from reference TRBV19 and TRBJ1-3): DGGITQSPKYLFRKEGQNVTLSCEQNLNHDAMYWYRQDPGQGLRLIYYSQIVNDFQKGDIAEGYSVSREKKESFPLTVTSAQKNPTAFYLCASSRDRDSSYDTIYFGEGSWLTVV.

The DNA for the CDR3 is TGTGCCAGCAGTTACTCGGGACTAGCGGACTCCTACGAGCAGTACTTC. Its translation: CASSYSGLADSYEQYF. The V and J genes are TRBV6-5 and TRBJ2-5; TRBD2 matches at 11 bases. The J call could be wrong; TRBJ2-7 is a better fit for the DNA end. The CDR3 totals 16 residues. CDR1 is MNHEY and CDR2 is SVGAGI in the germline V gene.

Here the CDR3 DNA reads TGTGCCAGCAGCTTAGAAGGGGCCCCGGGGGCCAACGTCCTGACTTTC. It encodes CASSLEGAPGANVLTF. The V call is TRBV11-2, the J call TRBJ2-6; the D gene is possibly TRBD1 (5 bases). This CDR3 has 16 residues. Trimming stripped 0 bases from V and 4 bases from J, with 10 bases between. Germline V lookup: CDR1 SGHAT, CDR2 FQNNGV.

This clone was observed a handful of times. V and J are TRBV5-6 and TRBJ2-7, with 8 nucleotides matching TRBD1. Trimming took 4 bases from V and 5 from J; bases not matched to a gene: 17. The CDR3 length is 17 residues. Germline values: CDR1 SGHDT, CDR2 YYEEEE. The CDR3 spells CASSPRINRDRRNEQYF. CDR3 in DNA: TGTGCCAGCAGCCCACGGATAAACCGGGACAGGCGGAACGAGCAGTACTTC. Drawing the rest from reference TRBV5-6 and TRBJ2-7, the complete variable domain is DAGVTQSPTHLIKTRGQQVTLRCSPKSGHDTVSWYQQALGQGPQFIFQYYEEEERQRGNFPDRFSGHQFPNYSSELNVNALLLGDSALYLCASSPRINRDRRNEQYFGPGTRLTVT.

The chain employs TRBV23-1 and TRBJ2-7; D may be TRBD2 (5 bases). TRBV23-1 is labeled an ORF, and its function is uncertain. The CDR3 runs 15 residues. The germline V and J ends were trimmed by 2 bases and 0 bases, with 11 bases remaining between them. This CDR3 reads CASSQTPGSSYEQYF. The CDR3 nucleotides read TGCGCCAGCAGTCAAACCCCGGGGAGCTCCTACGAGCAGTACTTC.

This clone ranks as medium-sized (0.01 to 0.1%). The chain uses TRBV19 and TRBJ1-5; D might be TRBD1 (5 bases). The CDR3 spans 13 residues. CDR1 is LNHDA and CDR2 is SQIVND in the germline V gene (reference sequence). The V and J ends lost 5 bases and 7 bases respectively, with 12 bases between them. The CDR3 spells CASSVAGLQPQHF. As DNA, the CDR3 is TGTGCCAGTAGTGTGGCAGGGCTCCAGCCCCAGCATTTT.

This clone was seen more than once but under ten times. The chain uses TRBV4-1 and TRBJ1-5; TRBD1 agrees at 10 bases. V lost 5 bases to trimming and J lost 0 bases; unmatched junction nucleotides: 10. This CDR3 is 18 amino acids long. Germline values: CDR1 MGHRA, CDR2 YSYEKL. CDR3 residues: CASSLTGTGAISNQPQHF. The CDR3 DNA reads TGCGCCAGCAGCTTGACCGGGACAGGGGCTATTAGCAATCAGCCCCAGCATTTT.

This clone was recorded once. CDR3 bases: TGTGCCACCAGCCGCGGTCGGGAGGGATTGAACACCGGGGAGCTGTTTTTT. This sequence encodes CATSRGREGLNTGELFF. The chain employs TRBV15 and TRBJ2-2; TRBD2 matches at 8 bases. The V gene's germline CDR1 is LNHNV and CDR2 YYDKDF (reference sequence). The J segment lost 1 base and the V segment lost 5 bases, leaving 9 bases of the junction unmatched. The CDR3 is 17 amino acids.

V and J are TRBV29-1 and TRBJ2-3, with 7 bases aligning to TRBD2. Germline lookup yields CDR1 SQVTM and CDR2 ANQGSEA. The CDR3 sequence is 14 residues long. With V trimmed by 4 bases and J by 0 bases, 4 bases remained unmatched. CDR3 in amino acids: CSVAGTTSTDTQYF. The CDR3 DNA follows: TGCAGCGTTGCCGGGACTACCAGCACAGATACGCAGTATTTT.

The J gene is TRBJ1-1, the V gene TRBV10-3; 9 bases are shared with TRBD1. Losses at the gene ends were 10 bases for V and 3 bases for J; bases not matched to a gene: 12. Germline-derived CDR1 and CDR2 are ENHRY and SYGVKD. CDR3 length: 15 residues. The DNA for the CDR3 is TGTGCCACCCGGGACAGGGAAGGGACGGACACTGAAGCTTTCTTT. The encoded protein is CATRDREGTDTEAFF.